What follows describes a single T cell receptor (beta chain). Which antigen it targets is not known. Base qualities are not at hand, and no much larger clone is one base apart. Separate from the approximately 730-subject first cohort, the validation cohort of about 120 subjects was the group to which the donors belonged. The data stem from a study of cytomegalovirus exposure and HLA in healthy donors (dated by TCRdb to about 2017). As for the study more broadly: A later analysis indicated that the 120 validation repertoires were generated on the platform also employed for the approximately 700 repertoires of the first cohort. The study aimed to test whether signatures of past pathogen exposure could be identified by cataloging public T cell receptors. Besides the first cohort of roughly 700 subjects, a separate validation cohort made up of around 120 different subjects was used. To predict cytomegalovirus infection status, the study combined high-throughput TCR immunosequencing, statistical association of individual TCRs with disease status, and machine learning. General study outcomes and caveats: A later analysis had no HLA typing for the validation cohort, so co-occurrence there was scored across all 120 or so repertoires. In both the original and validation cohorts, the classifier was reported to diagnose cytomegalovirus status with high specificity and sensitivity. In a later analysis, TCRs clustered in the first cohort were found to also tend to co-occur in the approximately 120 validation repertoires, with 90% to 95% of cluster scores above 0. In vitro tests confirmed that a few of the cytomegalovirus-associated TCR beta chains recognize cytomegalovirus antigens. While some public TCRs were present in many individuals, most TCR sequences turned up only very rarely across donors. A total of 150 to 200 TCR beta chains were listed by the study as associated with cytomegalovirus. It was suggested by the authors that the approach could potentially be generalized to other disease states and immunological phenotypes.

Library creation used the immunoSEQ multiplex PCR assay. The source study handled its data this way. A statistical classification framework was developed to diagnose cytomegalovirus status using the catalog of TCR beta chain sequences. TCRdb provides this immuneACCESS table in a form limited to in-frame rearrangements. Some clones are lacking; in checked studies, under half of them reflect an unresolved V gene, and why the rest are absent is not known. V and J calls and clone size come straight from that table; D and trimming were deduced from the DNA. The table for this sample lists roughly 200,000 clones; around nine tenths of them were counted only once. The biggest ten clones account for roughly 7% of the sample. Germline trimming amounts to 4 bases on V and 3 bases on J, with 4 as the count of junction bases outside the gene matches. From the cysteine through the phenylalanine, the CDR3 covers 16 amino acids. CDR3 DNA only is kept here, 48 bases in frame from base 1. CDR1 and CDR2 are read off the germline V gene (reference sequence) as MNHNY and SVGAGI.

The chain couples TRBV6-6 to TRBJ2-5; 14 bases in between match TRBD2. Sequencing used PBMCs. This receptor was identified in a young man in good health and CMV-seropositive. The base sequence is TGTGCCAGCAGTTGGGGACTAGCGGGAGTTAAAGAGACCCAGTACTTC. Translation gives CASSWGLAGVKETQYF.